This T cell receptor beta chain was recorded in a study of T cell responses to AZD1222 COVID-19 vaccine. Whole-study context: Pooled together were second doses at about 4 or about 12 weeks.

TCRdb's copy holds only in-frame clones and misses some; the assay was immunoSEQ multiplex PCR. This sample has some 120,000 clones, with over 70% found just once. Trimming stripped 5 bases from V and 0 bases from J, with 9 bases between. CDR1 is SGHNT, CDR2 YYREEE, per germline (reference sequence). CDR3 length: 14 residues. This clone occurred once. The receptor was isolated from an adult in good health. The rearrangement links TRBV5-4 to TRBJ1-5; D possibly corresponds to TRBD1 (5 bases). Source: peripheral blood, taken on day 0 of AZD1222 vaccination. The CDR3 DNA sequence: TGTGCCAGCAGGGTGGGGGATAGCAATCAGCCCCAGCATTTT. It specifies CASRVGDSNQPQHF.